Sequencing of this TCR delta chain was carried out in a study of gamma delta lymphoproliferative disorders and STAT genes (dated by TCRdb to 2016 to 2018). About the study as a whole: The LymphoTrack Dx TCRG Assay was used to build gamma-chain libraries from a minimum of 50 ng of genomic DNA. Because no corresponding Invivoscribe delta assay was available, delta-chain libraries were prepared according to the EuroClonality-NGS working group standard operating procedure. To confirm results, a couple of gamma-chain samples and every delta-chain sample were sequenced twice. Within a larger immunophenotypic and STAT-mutation study, TCR gamma and delta CDR3 repertoires were profiled by deep sequencing in Tgammadelta lymphoproliferative disease patients and healthy controls. General study outcomes and caveats: When whole repertoires were clustered, gamma repertoires from patients grouped apart from those of healthy controls, but delta repertoires did not separate between the groups. The authors noted that NGS specificity may be reduced at low frequencies, so the public or private nature of leukemic clones needs confirmation. Leukemic cells were skewed toward terminal effectors, whereas control T cells likely spanned varied maturation stages, a difference potentially limiting comparisons between patients and controls. Nearly all major patient gamma and delta clonotypes were public, shared with at least one healthy donor; only a couple of gamma clonotypes were private to disease.

Worth noting for this clone: Its cognate antigen has yet to be identified. It is likely a read error: a sequence one base away is far more abundant. Other DNA sequences from this sample encode an identical CDR3 as well.

Both library preparation methods relied on multiplex PCR with primers aimed at conserved V and J regions of the TCR genes. After purification and pooling, the amplicons were sequenced on an Illumina MiSeq platform. The published analysis was carried out like this. V(D)J alignment, clonotype assembly and translation were done with MiXCR, while functionality assessment and CDR3 repertoire analyses were done with VDJtools. CDR3 was defined per IMGT, and analyses were restricted to productive sequences using functional genes, excluding ORF genes and pseudogenes. A custom Python script was used to look across all patients and controls for identical amino acid CDR3s belonging to major clonotypes, meaning those with a frequency of >=5%. To compare clonotype frequencies between patients and controls, a one-sided non-parametric Wilcoxon test was applied. TCRdb called clones anew from the public reads via CATT; matching DNA rows were later pooled. None of the V and J calls come from the authors' own analysis; TCRdb made them. This sample has roughly 1,400 delta-chain clones in its table, and 2.5% to 3% of those were observed once. Clones ranked in the top ten supply 15% of the sample.

V is shortened by 5 bases, J by 5 bases, and the region joining them spans 15 bases. Based on the germline V gene, the CDR1 and CDR2 sequences are TSWWSYY and QGS. The CDR3 goes from the cysteine to the phenylalanine over 14 residues. Only the CDR3 DNA is retained, 42 bases long and in frame from the first base. Genomic DNA from peripheral blood mononuclear cells isolated from patients and controls was used for TCR sequencing. The control group, matched to the patients for age and sex, consisted of around 23 healthy adult blood donors (about 12 males and some 11 females) with a median age of roughly 60 years.

The chain is encoded by TRDV1 joined to TRDJ1; the D gene is not confidently resolved. The clonotype originates from a human donor in good health. Sequenced: blood. The bases read TGTGCTCTTGGGACTTCTATGCCCGGAGATAAACTCATCTTT. Translated, it gives CALGTSMPGDKLIF.